This TCR beta chain came from a study of T cell responses to AZD1222 COVID-19 vaccine. The method was immunoSEQ multiplex PCR; TCRdb's version includes in-frame clones alone and lacks a portion of them. The table has around 200,000 clones, around 90% seen once. Germline CDR1 reads SGHRS; CDR2 reads YFSETQ. CDR3 length: 14 residues. The V and J ends lost 3 bases and 10 bases respectively, with 17 bases between them. The chain links TRBV5-1 to TRBJ1-3; D might be TRBD1 (5 bases). The sequencing used peripheral blood, collected on day 0 of AZD1222 vaccination. The receptor was isolated from an adult in good health. The CDR3 region is CASSSGPVFTTIYF. The CDR3 DNA follows: TGCGCCAGCAGCTCGGGGCCGGTCTTTACGACCATATATTTT.